The clone carrying this TCR beta chain was seen at least ten times. Its specificity is not known. V gave up 5 bases and J gave up 4 bases, with 16 bases separating them. Germline CDR1 is SEHNR and CDR2 is FQNEAQ (reference sequence). This CDR3 region has 15 residues. The data belong to a study of T-cell memory formation after mild COVID-19. Study results and limitations: Clones which contracted sat mainly in CM and EM if CD4+, and in EMRA if CD8+. Detection of some responders pre-infection suggested pre-existing cross-reactive memory T cells participated. The SARS-CoV-2 specificity of second-wave clones reaching peak at day 37 remained unverified. The study found balanced CD4/CD8 in clones contracting day 15 to 85 and a CD4+ lean in later expanders.

TCRdb called the 5' RACE reads again in MiXCR, with one record for every CDR3 protein. Of about 210,000 distinct CDR3 sequences in the sample, about 11% are singletons; the top ten hold approximately 3%. Material for sequencing was PBMCs or a T cell subset sorted from them (not recorded which). V gene TRBV7-9 combines with J gene TRBJ2-3; D is uncertain. The source of this sequence is a man in his late teens or twenties who had mild COVID-19 (a few samples of this study predate the infection). Cell type and time point are not known. In DNA, the CDR3 is TGTGCCAGCAGCCCCTCGGTGGGGATAGCAGATACGCAGTATTTT. Translation: CASSPSVGIADTQYF.